The 27 T cell receptor beta chains below all came from one sample that was sequenced in a study of shared clonotypes between healthy human individuals. TCRdb's table, derived via immunoSEQ multiplex PCR, lists solely in-frame clones and lacks some. In the table there are around 2.1 million clones, about 92% of which are singletons. CD8 cells regarded as naive lacked CD45RO, were positively chosen for CCR7, and omitted terminally differentiated effector memory CD45RA+ cells. Source material: naive CD8+ T cells from PBMCs. These receptors originate from a man younger than 35 in good health. Some clones in this sample may be carry-over from other donors' samples.

V usage is TRBV5-6 and J usage is TRBJ2-3; 10 bases map to TRBD1. CDR1 is SGHDT and CDR2 is YYEEEE in the germline V gene. This CDR3 has 15 residues. V lost 4 bases, J lost 4 bases, and 6 bases stayed unmatched. CDR3 in DNA: TGTGCCAGCAGCGTGGGACAGGGGCGCGCAGATACGCAGTATTTT. The encoded protein is CASSVGQGRADTQYF.

The chain recombines TRBV4-1 with TRBJ1-5; no clear D gene. Trimming removed 3 bases from V and 6 bases from J, with 18 bases in between. This CDR3 has 16 residues. CDR1 MGHRA and CDR2 YSYEKL come from the germline V gene. CDR3 region: CASSHTRGVKIQPQHF. CDR3 DNA: TGCGCCAGCAGCCACACCCGGGGTGTAAAGATTCAGCCCCAGCATTTT.

The chain combines TRBV27 with TRBJ2-3; D is unresolved. Germline CDR1 and CDR2: MNHEY and SMNVEV (reference sequence). Trimming stripped 2 bases from V and 4 bases from J, with 16 bases between. The CDR3 spans 16 residues. This CDR3 is CASSLSFFAGADTQYF. CDR3 bases: TGTGCCAGCAGTTTAAGTTTTTTTGCTGGCGCAGATACGCAGTATTTT.

The V call is TRBV28, the J call TRBJ2-3; D unresolved. Deletions cut 6 bases from V and 2 bases from J, with 15 bases between. This CDR3 spans 15 amino acids. Per germline, CDR1 MDHEN and CDR2 SYDVKM. The CDR3 DNA sequence: TGTGCCAGCAGCCCCCTGGGCGTATACACAGATACGCAGTATTTT. Translated, it gives CASSPLGVYTDTQYF.

The rearrangement uses TRBV30 and TRBJ2-1; maybe TRBD2 (6 bases). CDR1 and CDR2 (germline): GTSNPN, SVGIG (reference sequence). The CDR3 is 14 amino acids. Trimming cost V 4 bases and J 0 bases, with 10 bases left between them. As DNA, the CDR3 is TGTGCCTGGATTAGCGGTAGCTCCTACAATGAGCAGTTCTTC. Protein sequence: CAWISGSSYNEQFF. The variable domain in full, completed from reference TRBV30 and TRBJ2-1, reads SQTIHQWPATLVQPVGSPLSLECTVEGTSNPNLYWYRQAAGRGLQLLFYSVGIGQISSEVPQNLSASRPQDRQFILSSKKLLLSDSGFYLCAWISGSSYNEQFFGPGTRLTVL.

The chain is built from TRBV7-9 and TRBJ2-7, with 7 bases fitting TRBD2. V gave up 1 base and J gave up 6 bases; unmatched junction bases: 6. The length of the CDR3 is 14 residues. The germline V gene has CDR1 SEHNR and CDR2 FQNEAQ (reference sequence). CDR3 residues: CASSLEAAGVEQYF. The CDR3 DNA follows: TGTGCCAGCAGCTTAGAGGCTGCGGGAGTCGAGCAGTACTTC.

This clone was counted a single time. The chain is built from TRBV13 and TRBJ2-7, with 7 bases identical to TRBD1. This CDR3 has 17 amino acids. CDR1 and CDR2 (germline): PRHDT, FYEKMQ (reference sequence). Trimming cost V 4 bases and J 0 bases; bases outside gene matches: 12. In DNA, the CDR3 is TGTGCCAGCAGCTCATATACCCCCGGGACAGCCTCCTACGAGCAGTACTTC. This sequence encodes CASSSYTPGTASYEQYF.

The chain uses TRBV7-2 and TRBJ2-7, with D possibly matching TRBD2 (6 bases). The CDR3 contains 13 residues. V was pared by 5 bases and J by 4 bases, with 12 bases between. CDR1 SGHTA and CDR2 FQGNSA come from the germline V gene. The CDR3 DNA is TGTGCCAGCAGCCCCCTCGGAGGGTACGAGCAGTACTTC. Translating it yields CASSPLGGYEQYF. The variable domain in full, with the rest retrieved from reference TRBV7-2 and TRBJ2-7, is GAGVSQSPSNKVTEKGKDVELRCDPISGHTALYWYRQSLGQGLEFLIYFQGNSAPDKSGLPSDRFSAERTGGSVSTLTIQRTQQEDSAVYLCASSPLGGYEQYFGPGTRLTVT.

In the case of this clone: Other DNA sequences in the sample encode the same CDR3. The chain carries TRBV27 and TRBJ1-5; D gene unclear. From germline, CDR1 is MNHEY and CDR2 SMNVEV (reference sequence). The CDR3 has 13 residues. Between the trimmed V and J ends, which lost 2 bases and 0 bases, there was a span of 2 bases. The CDR3 DNA reads TGTGCCAGCAGTTTAGGTAGCAATCAGCCCCAGCATTTT. The encoded protein is CASSLGSNQPQHF.

As for this clone: A read error is possible here, since a much larger clone lies one base away. This same CDR3 is encoded by further DNA sequences in the sample. The chain joins TRBV11-2 to TRBJ1-1; D call uncertain. Per germline, CDR1 SGHAT and CDR2 FQNNGV. The CDR3 is 11 amino acids. The germline V and J ends were trimmed by 3 bases and 4 bases, with 3 bases remaining between them. The CDR3 DNA follows: TGTGCCAGCAGCTTTGGCACTGAAGCTTTCTTT. Amino acid sequence: CASSFGTEAFF.

This chain links TRBV7-9 with TRBJ2-5; D unresolved. V lost 3 bases, J lost 4 bases, and 15 bases lay in between. The CDR3 consists of 15 residues. Germline V gives CDR1 SEHNR, CDR2 FQNEAQ (reference sequence). CDR3 DNA sequence: TGTGCCAGCAGCTTCGGCATAGATATCGGAGAGACCCAGTACTTC. Amino acids: CASSFGIDIGETQYF.

The chain is built from TRBV7-8 and TRBJ2-7, with a tentative D call TRBD1 (6 bases). Germline lookup yields CDR1 SGHVS and CDR2 FQNEAQ. The CDR3 runs 11 residues. The V end was cut by 4 bases, the J end by 7 bases, with 8 bases between. The chain's CDR3 is CASSYRGEQYF. DNA of the CDR3: TGTGCCAGCAGCTATAGGGGGGAGCAGTACTTC.

The rearrangement uses TRBV10-3 and TRBJ2-5; tentative D call: TRBD1 (6 bases). The J call could be wrong; TRBJ2-7 is a better fit for the DNA end. This CDR3 comprises 13 residues. Germline CDR1 is ENHRY and CDR2 is SYGVKD. This chain's CDR3 is CAISDTPGAEQYF. The DNA for the CDR3 is TGTGCCATCAGTGACACTCCAGGGGCCGAGCAGTACTTC.

This chain links TRBV28 with TRBJ2-4; TRBD1 might be the D (6 bases). V lost 5 bases and J 3 bases, leaving 11 bases between the germline ends. CDR3 size: 14 residues. Germline V gene lookup returns CDR1 MDHEN and CDR2 SYDVKM. CDR3 DNA sequence: TGTGCCAGCAGTAAGACAGGAGGCAAAAACATTCAGTACTTC. This translates into CASSKTGGKNIQYF.

The V and J genes are TRBV6-6 and TRBJ2-2; no clear D. There are 14 residues in the CDR3. Per the germline V gene, CDR1 is MNHNY and CDR2 is SVGAGI (reference sequence). The V end lost 0 bases, the J end lost 6 bases, and 8 bases lay between the germline ends. Here the CDR3 reads CASSYSFTPGELFF. Written as DNA, the CDR3 is TGTGCCAGCAGTTACTCCTTCACTCCCGGGGAGCTGTTTTTT.

V and J are TRBV27 and TRBJ2-2; 7 bases align to TRBD1. Germline trimming cut 0 bases from V and 6 bases from J; bases unmatched to any gene: 7. The CDR3 loop spans 16 amino acids. CDR1 MNHEY and CDR2 SMNVEV come from the germline V gene (reference sequence). CDR3 sequence reads: CASSLSEGAEAGELFF. As DNA, the CDR3 is TGTGCCAGCAGTTTATCAGAGGGGGCCGAAGCCGGGGAGCTGTTTTTT.

The chain couples TRBV28 to TRBJ2-7, with 10 nucleotides matching TRBD1. The J segment lost 1 base and the V segment lost 6 bases, leaving 9 bases of the junction unmatched. Per the germline V gene, CDR1 is MDHEN and CDR2 is SYDVKM. The CDR3 consists of 16 residues. The CDR3: CASSLRGQGSSYEQYF. The CDR3 bases are TGTGCCAGCAGCTTAAGGGGACAGGGGTCGTCCTACGAGCAGTACTTC. The variable domain in full, with the rest retrieved from reference TRBV28 and TRBJ2-7, is DVKVTQSSRYLVKRTGEKVFLECVQDMDHENMFWYRQDPGLGLRLIYFSYDVKMKEKGDIPEGYSVSREKKERFSLILESASTNQTSMYLCASSLRGQGSSYEQYFGPGTRLTVT.

The chain is built from TRBV19 and TRBJ2-1, with 8 bases aligning to TRBD1. There are 15 residues in the CDR3. The junction had 6 bases not matched to a gene; V was cut back by 4 bases and J by 4 bases. Germline V gene sequence: CDR1 LNHDA, CDR2 SQIVND (reference sequence). The DNA of the CDR3 is TGTGCCAGTAGTAACTCTCAGGGGGCTTACAATGAGCAGTTCTTC. Translating gives CASSNSQGAYNEQFF.

The chain couples TRBV5-3 to TRBJ2-4; D perhaps matches TRBD1 (5 bases). TRBV5-3 is an ORF, and what it does is uncertain. This CDR3 has 15 amino acids. The V end lost 1 base, the J end lost 6 bases, and 14 bases lay between the germline ends. The CDR3 sequence is CARSLPSGIPNIQYF. The DNA for the CDR3 is TGTGCCAGAAGCTTGCCTTCAGGGATCCCAAACATTCAGTACTTC.

The rearrangement uses TRBV4-1 and TRBJ2-1, with D uncertain. The CDR3 extends over 16 amino acids. Trimming stripped 8 bases from V and 0 bases from J, with 17 bases between. Germline V gene data show CDR1 as MGHRA and CDR2 as YSYEKL. The CDR3 DNA reads as TGCGCCAGCGGTTTTGGGCCACAGACCTCCTACAATGAGCAGTTCTTC. Translation: CASGFGPQTSYNEQFF.

The V call is TRBV4-1, the J call TRBJ2-1; TRBD2 matches 9 bases. The CDR3 length is 19 residues. The germline V gene encodes CDR1 MGHRA and CDR2 YSYEKL. V lost 2 bases to trimming and J lost 0 bases; unmatched junction nucleotides: 11. The CDR3 protein is CASSQRTSDDISSYNEQFF. Here the CDR3 DNA reads TGCGCCAGCAGCCAACGGACTAGCGACGATATCAGCTCCTACAATGAGCAGTTCTTC.

Only one count was recorded for this clone. The chain combines TRBV27 with TRBJ2-2; 11 bases agree with TRBD1. Germline values: CDR1 MNHEY, CDR2 SMNVEV (reference sequence). CDR3 length: 15 residues. J was trimmed by 6 bases and V by 5 bases; bases with no gene match: 5. CDR3 nucleotides: TGTGCCAGCAGTGCCCGGGACAGGGGGGCCGGGGAGCTGTTTTTT. Translating it yields CASSARDRGAGELFF.

This clone was counted only a few times. The rearrangement uses TRBV7-8 and TRBJ1-1, with D unclear. The germline gives CDR1 SGHVS, CDR2 FQNEAQ. V dropped 4 bases and J dropped 5 bases, with 14 bases sitting between them. The length of the CDR3 is 14 residues. CDR3 loop: CASSSTVLGTEAFF. The CDR3 DNA sequence: TGTGCCAGCAGCTCTACTGTCTTGGGGACTGAAGCTTTCTTT.

This clone is a singleton in its sample. V usage is TRBV7-9 and J usage is TRBJ2-1, with TRBD1 matching 10 bases. CDR3 length equals 15 residues. V was pared by 5 bases and J by 6 bases, with 7 bases of the junction left unmatched. CDR1 is SEHNR, CDR2 FQNEAQ, per germline (reference sequence). CDR3 in DNA: TGTGCCAGCAGCCAACCCGGGACAGGGGTCAATGAGCAGTTCTTC. This translates into CASSQPGTGVNEQFF.

This chain links TRBV4-1 with TRBJ2-1; D is possibly TRBD2 (5 bases). Trimming left V 2 bases short and J 8 bases short, with 7 bases between. Germline CDR1 reads MGHRA; CDR2 reads YSYEKL. The CDR3 length is 12 residues. CDR3 loop: CASSQRGHEQFF. The CDR3 DNA reads as TGCGCCAGCAGCCAACGGGGTCATGAGCAGTTCTTC.

This chain links TRBV10-3 with TRBJ2-3; D assignment may be TRBD1 or TRBD2 (5 bases each). The germline V gene encodes CDR1 ENHRY and CDR2 SYGVKD. The CDR3 covers 15 residues. Trimming cost V 5 bases and J 0 bases, with 12 bases left between them. The CDR3 is CAISTDRGSTDTQYF. Written as DNA, the CDR3 is TGTGCCATCAGTACAGACAGAGGGAGCACAGATACGCAGTATTTT.

V gene TRBV6-6 combines with J gene TRBJ2-3; TRBD1 matches 9 bases. Germline V gene data show CDR1 as MNHNY and CDR2 as SVGAGI (reference sequence). The CDR3 length is 15 residues. Trimming removed 2 bases from V and 6 bases from J; junction bases left unmatched: 6. The CDR3 region is CASSYLRTGEDTQYF. The CDR3 region has the DNA TGTGCCAGCAGTTACCTCCGGACAGGGGAGGATACGCAGTATTTT.